This entry describes one TCR beta chain. Antigen specificity is unknown. This entry comes from a study of cytomegalovirus exposure and HLA in healthy donors. Assay used: immunoSEQ multiplex PCR; TCRdb lists only in-frame clones, some missing. The table has 100,000 to 150,000 clones, under 90% seen once; the top ten hold about 2%. Unmatched junction bases numbered 6, after V lost 2 bases and J lost 5 bases. The CDR3 loop spans 15 amino acids. CDR1 and CDR2 from the germline V gene are LGHNA and YNFKEQ. Notes on the study in general: According to a subsequent analysis, TCR clusters from the first cohort were inclined to appear together in the 120 validation repertoires. Some TCR beta chains (roughly 150 of them) were listed as cytomegalovirus-associated.

This TCR was recovered from a woman under 30 in good health and CMV-seronegative. The V and J genes are TRBV4-2 and TRBJ2-7; 10 bases map to TRBD2. Sequenced sample: PBMCs. CDR3 nucleotide sequence: TGTGCCAGCAGCCAACAAAGCGGGAGGGCCGACGAGCAGTACTTC. It translates to CASSQQSGRADEQYF.